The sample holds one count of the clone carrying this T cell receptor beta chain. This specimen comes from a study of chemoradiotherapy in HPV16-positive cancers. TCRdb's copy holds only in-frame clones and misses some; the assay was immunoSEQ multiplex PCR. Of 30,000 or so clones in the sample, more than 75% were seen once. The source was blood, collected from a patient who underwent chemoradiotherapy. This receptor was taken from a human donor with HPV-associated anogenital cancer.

This chain's CDR3 is CASSLLREGSGNTIYF. In DNA, the CDR3 is TGTGCCAGCAGCTTATTGAGGGAGGGCTCTGGAAACACCATATATTTT. This chain links TRBV7-6 with TRBJ1-3; D is ambiguous. Trimming removed 2 bases from V and 0 bases from J, with 11 bases in between. The CDR3 consists of 16 residues. Germline V gene lookup returns CDR1 SGHVS and CDR2 FNYEAQ.